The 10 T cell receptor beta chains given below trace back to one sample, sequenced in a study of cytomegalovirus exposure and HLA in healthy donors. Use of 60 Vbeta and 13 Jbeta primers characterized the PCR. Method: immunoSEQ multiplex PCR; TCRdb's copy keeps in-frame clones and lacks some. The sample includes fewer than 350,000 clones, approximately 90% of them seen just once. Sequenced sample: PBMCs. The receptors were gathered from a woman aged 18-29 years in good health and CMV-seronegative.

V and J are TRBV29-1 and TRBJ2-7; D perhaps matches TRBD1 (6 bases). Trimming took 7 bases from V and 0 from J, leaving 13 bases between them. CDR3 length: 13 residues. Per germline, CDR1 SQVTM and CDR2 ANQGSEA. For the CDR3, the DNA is TGCAGCGCCGTAACAGGGAGCTCCTACGAGCAGTACTTC. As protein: CSAVTGSSYEQYF.

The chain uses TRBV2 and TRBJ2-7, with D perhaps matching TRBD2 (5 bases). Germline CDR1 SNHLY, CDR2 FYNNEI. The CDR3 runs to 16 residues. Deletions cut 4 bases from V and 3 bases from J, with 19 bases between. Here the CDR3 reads CASSGWDEGPDYEQYF. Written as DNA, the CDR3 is TGTGCCAGCAGTGGATGGGATGAGGGTCCGGACTACGAGCAGTACTTC.

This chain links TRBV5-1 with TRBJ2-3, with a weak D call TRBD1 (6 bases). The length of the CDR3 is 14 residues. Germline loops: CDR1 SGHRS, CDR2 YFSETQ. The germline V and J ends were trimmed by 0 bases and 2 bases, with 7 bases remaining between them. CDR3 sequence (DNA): TGCGCCAGCAGCTTGGGACAGGACACAGATACGCAGTATTTT. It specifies CASSLGQDTDTQYF. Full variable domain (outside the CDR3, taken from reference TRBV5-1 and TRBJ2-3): KAGVTQTPRYLIKTRGQQVTLSCSPISGHRSVSWYQQTPGQGLQFLFEYFSETQRNKGNFPGRFSGRQFSNSRSEMNVSTLELGDSALYLCASSLGQDTDTQYFGPGTRLTVL.

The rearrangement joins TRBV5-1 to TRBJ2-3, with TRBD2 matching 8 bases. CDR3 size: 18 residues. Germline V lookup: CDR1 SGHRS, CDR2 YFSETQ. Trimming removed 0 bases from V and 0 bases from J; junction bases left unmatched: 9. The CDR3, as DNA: TGCGCCAGCAGCTTGGATGGACTAGCATCTTCTAGCACAGATACGCAGTATTTT. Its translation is CASSLDGLASSSTDTQYF.

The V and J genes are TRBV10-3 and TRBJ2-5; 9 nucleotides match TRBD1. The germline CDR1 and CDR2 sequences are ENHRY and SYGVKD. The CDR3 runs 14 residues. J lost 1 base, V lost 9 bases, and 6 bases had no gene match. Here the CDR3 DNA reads TGTGCCATATGGACAGGGGTCACCCAAGAGACCCAGTACTTC. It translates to CAIWTGVTQETQYF.

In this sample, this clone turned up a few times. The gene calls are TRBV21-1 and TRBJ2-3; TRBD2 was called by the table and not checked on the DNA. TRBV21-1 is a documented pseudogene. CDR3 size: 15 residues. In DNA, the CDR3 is TGTGCCAGCAGCAAAGATCGCGGGGGTACAGATACGCAGTATTTT. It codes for CASSKDRGGTDTQYF.

Here the CDR3 DNA reads TGTGCCAGCGGTTCGGCCTCTCTCGGGGGAGGACGTCAGCCCCAGCATTTT. It codes for CASGSASLGGGRQPQHF. J is TRBJ1-5 and V is TRBV28; the D gene is possibly TRBD1 (5 bases). Germline CDR1 reads MDHEN; CDR2 reads SYDVKM. V was shortened by 8 bases and J by 6 bases, with 26 bases between the two germline ends. This CDR3 is 17 amino acids long.

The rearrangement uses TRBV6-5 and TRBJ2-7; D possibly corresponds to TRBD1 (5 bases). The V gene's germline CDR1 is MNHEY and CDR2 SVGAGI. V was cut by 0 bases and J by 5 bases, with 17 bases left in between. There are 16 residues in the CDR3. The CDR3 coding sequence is TGTGCCAGCAGTTACTCGTTCACGGCAGGGATAAACGAGCAGTACTTC. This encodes CASSYSFTAGINEQYF.

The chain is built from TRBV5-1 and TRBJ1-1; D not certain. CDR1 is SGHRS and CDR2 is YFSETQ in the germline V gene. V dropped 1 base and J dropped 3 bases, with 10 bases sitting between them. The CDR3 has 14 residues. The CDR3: CASSLSGADTEAFF. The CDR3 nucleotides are TGCGCCAGCAGCTTGTCCGGTGCGGACACTGAAGCTTTCTTT.

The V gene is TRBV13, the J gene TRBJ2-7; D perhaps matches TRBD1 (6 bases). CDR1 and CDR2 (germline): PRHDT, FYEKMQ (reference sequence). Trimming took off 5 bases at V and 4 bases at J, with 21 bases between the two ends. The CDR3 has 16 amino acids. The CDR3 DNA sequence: TGTGCCAGCAGCCACCCCTCGTCTAGGGGGATGTACGAGCAGTACTTC. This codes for CASSHPSSRGMYEQYF.